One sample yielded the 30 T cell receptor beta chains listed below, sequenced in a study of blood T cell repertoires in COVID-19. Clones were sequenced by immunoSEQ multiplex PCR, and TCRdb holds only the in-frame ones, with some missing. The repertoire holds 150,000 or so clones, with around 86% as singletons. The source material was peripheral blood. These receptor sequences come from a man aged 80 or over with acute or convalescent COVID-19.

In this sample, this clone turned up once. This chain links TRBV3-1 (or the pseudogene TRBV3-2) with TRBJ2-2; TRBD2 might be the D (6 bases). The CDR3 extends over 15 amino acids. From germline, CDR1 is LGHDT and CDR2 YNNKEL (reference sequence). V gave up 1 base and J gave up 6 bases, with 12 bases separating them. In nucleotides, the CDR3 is TGTGCCAGCAGCCAAGTACTAGCCGTCCCCGGGGAGCTGTTTTTT. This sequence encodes CASSQVLAVPGELFF.

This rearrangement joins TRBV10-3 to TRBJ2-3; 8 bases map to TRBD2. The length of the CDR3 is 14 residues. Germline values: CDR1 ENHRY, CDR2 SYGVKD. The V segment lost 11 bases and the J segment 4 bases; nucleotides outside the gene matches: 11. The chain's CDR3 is CASKGRGDADTQYF. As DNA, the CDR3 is TGTGCCTCCAAGGGGCGGGGGGATGCAGATACGCAGTATTTT.

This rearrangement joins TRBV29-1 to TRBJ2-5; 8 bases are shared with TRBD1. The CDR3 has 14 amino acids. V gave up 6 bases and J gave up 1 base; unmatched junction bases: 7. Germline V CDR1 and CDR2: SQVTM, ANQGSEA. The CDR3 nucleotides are TGCAGCGTACCCGGGACAGGTGGCCAAGAGACCCAGTACTTC. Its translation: CSVPGTGGQETQYF. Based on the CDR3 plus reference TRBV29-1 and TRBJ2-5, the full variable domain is SAVISQKPSRDICQRGTSLTIQCQVDSQVTMMFWYRQQPGQSLTLIATANQGSEATYESGFVIDKFPISRPNLTFSTLTVSNMSPEDSSIYLCSVPGTGGQETQYFGPGTRLLVL.

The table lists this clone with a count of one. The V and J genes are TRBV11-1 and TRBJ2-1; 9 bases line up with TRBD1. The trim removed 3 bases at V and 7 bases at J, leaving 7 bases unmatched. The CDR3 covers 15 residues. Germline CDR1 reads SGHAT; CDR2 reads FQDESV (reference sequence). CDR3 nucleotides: TGTGCCAGCAGCTTCGGGACAGGGTTAAAGAATGAGCAGTTCTTC. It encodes CASSFGTGLKNEQFF. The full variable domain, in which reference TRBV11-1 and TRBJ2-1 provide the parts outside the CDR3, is EAEVAQSPRYKITEKSQAVAFWCDPISGHATLYWYRQILGQGPELLVQFQDESVVDDSQLPKDRFSAERLKGVDSTLKIQPAELGDSAMYLCASSFGTGLKNEQFFGPGTRLTVL.

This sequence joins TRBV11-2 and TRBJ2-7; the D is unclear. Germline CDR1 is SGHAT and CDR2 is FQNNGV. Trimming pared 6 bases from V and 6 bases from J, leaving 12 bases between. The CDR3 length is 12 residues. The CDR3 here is CASSPPASEQYF. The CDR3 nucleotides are TGTGCCAGCAGTCCGCCCGCGAGCGAGCAGTACTTC.

The CDR3: CASSQSREQSLHF. As DNA, the CDR3 is TGTGCCAGCAGCCAATCGAGGGAACAGAGCCTCCACTTT. This chain joins TRBV3-1 (or the pseudogene TRBV3-2) and TRBJ1-6; D remains ambiguous. Looked up from germline, CDR1 is LGHDT and CDR2 is YNNKEL (reference sequence). CDR3 size: 13 residues. The V end lost 2 bases, the J end lost 15 bases, and 14 bases lay between the germline ends.

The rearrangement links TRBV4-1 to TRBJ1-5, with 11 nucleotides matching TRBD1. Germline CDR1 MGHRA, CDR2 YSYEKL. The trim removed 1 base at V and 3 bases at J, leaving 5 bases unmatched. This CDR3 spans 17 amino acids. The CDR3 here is CASSQARDRGVNQPQHF. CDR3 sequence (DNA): TGCGCCAGCAGCCAAGCCCGGGACAGGGGGGTCAATCAGCCCCAGCATTTT.

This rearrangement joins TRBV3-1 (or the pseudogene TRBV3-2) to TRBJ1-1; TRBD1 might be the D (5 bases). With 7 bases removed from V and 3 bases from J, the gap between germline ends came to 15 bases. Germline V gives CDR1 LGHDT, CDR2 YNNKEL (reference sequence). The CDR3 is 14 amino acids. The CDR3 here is CASTRGGGYTEAFF. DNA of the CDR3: TGTGCCAGCACCCGGGGGGGTGGGTACACTGAAGCTTTCTTT.

CDR3: CASSQDLAGVREQFF. CDR3 nucleotide sequence: TGTGCCAGCAGCCAAGACCTAGCGGGGGTTCGGGAGCAGTTCTTC. The chain employs TRBV14 and TRBJ2-1; TRBD2 matches at 10 bases. V trimming: 0 bases; J trimming: 10 bases; junction bases outside the gene matches: 6. CDR1 and CDR2 (germline): SGHDN, FVKESK. There are 15 residues in the CDR3.

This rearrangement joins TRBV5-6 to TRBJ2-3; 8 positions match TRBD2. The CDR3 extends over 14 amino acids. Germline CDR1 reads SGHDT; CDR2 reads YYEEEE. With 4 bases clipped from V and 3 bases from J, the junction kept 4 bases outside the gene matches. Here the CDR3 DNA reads TGTGCCAGCAGCAGCGGGAGTCAAACAGATACGCAGTATTTT. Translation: CASSSGSQTDTQYF.

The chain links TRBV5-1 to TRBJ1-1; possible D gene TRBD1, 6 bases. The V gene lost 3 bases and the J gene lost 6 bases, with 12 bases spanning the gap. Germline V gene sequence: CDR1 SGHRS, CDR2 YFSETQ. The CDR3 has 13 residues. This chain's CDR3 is CASSSQGFPEAFF. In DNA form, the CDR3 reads TGCGCCAGCAGCTCACAGGGTTTTCCTGAAGCTTTCTTT. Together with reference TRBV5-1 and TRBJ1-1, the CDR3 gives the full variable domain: KAGVTQTPRYLIKTRGQQVTLSCSPISGHRSVSWYQQTPGQGLQFLFEYFSETQRNKGNFPGRFSGRQFSNSRSEMNVSTLELGDSALYLCASSSQGFPEAFFGQGTRLTVV.

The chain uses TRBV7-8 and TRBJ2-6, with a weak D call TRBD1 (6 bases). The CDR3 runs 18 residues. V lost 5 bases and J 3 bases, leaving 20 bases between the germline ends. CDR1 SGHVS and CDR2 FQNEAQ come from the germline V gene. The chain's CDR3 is CASSPLGTTSGGANVLTF. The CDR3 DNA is TGTGCCAGCAGCCCACTCGGGACAACCTCGGGTGGGGCCAACGTCCTGACTTTC.

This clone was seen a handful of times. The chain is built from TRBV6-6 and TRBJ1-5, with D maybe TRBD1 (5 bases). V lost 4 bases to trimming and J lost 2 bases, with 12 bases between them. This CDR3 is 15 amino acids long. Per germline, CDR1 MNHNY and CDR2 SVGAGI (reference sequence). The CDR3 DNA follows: TGTGCCAGCAGTTCCCCGGGGGGAGGCAATCAGCCCCAGCATTTT. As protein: CASSSPGGGNQPQHF.

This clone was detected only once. CDR3 loop: CASTPGDSVFNEQFF. The CDR3 DNA reads as TGTGCCAGTACTCCGGGAGATTCTGTTTTCAATGAGCAGTTCTTC. This chain joins TRBV19 and TRBJ2-1; D perhaps matches TRBD2 (6 bases). V lost 7 bases and J lost 6, with 19 bases in between. Germline CDR1 is LNHDA and CDR2 is SQIVND (reference sequence). This CDR3 comprises 15 residues.

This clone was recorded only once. The CDR3 loop reads CQTSGADTQYF. The CDR3, as DNA: TGCCAGACTAGTGGGGCAGATACGCAGTATTTT. The chain combines TRBV20-1 with TRBJ2-3, with D perhaps TRBD2 (6 bases). The CDR3 totals 11 residues. The germline gives CDR1 DFQATT, CDR2 SNEGSKA (reference sequence).

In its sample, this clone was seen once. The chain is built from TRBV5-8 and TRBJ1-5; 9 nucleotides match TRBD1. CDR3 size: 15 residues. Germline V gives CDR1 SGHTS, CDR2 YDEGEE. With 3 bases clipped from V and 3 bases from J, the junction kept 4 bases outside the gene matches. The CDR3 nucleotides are TGTGCCAGCAGCTGGGGGGACAGGGTCAATCAGCCCCAGCATTTT. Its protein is CASSWGDRVNQPQHF.

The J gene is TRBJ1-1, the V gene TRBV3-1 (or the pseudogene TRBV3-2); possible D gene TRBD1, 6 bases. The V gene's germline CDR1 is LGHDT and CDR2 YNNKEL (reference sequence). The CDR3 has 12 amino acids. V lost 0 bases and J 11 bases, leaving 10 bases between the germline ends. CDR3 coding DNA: TGTGCCAGCAGCCAAGAGCCAGGGGCCGCTTTCTTT. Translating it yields CASSQEPGAAFF.

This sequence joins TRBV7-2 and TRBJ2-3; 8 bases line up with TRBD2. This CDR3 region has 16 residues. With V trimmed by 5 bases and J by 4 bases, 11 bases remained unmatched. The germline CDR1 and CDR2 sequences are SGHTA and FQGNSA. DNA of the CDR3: TGTGCCAGCAGCCCCCAAGCGGGGGCGCCCCCAGATACGCAGTATTTT. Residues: CASSPQAGAPPDTQYF.

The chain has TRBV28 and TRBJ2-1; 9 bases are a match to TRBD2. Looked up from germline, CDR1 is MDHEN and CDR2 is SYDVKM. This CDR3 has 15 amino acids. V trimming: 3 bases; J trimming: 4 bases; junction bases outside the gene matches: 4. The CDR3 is CASSFGGGVYNEQFF. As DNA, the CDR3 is TGTGCCAGCAGTTTTGGCGGGGGGGTATACAATGAGCAGTTCTTC.

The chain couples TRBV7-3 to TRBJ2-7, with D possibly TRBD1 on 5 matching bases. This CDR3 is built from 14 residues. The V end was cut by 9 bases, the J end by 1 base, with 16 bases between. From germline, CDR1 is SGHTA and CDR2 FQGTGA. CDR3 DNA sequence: TGTGCCAGGAGTGGGGCCCCGGTGTCCTACGAGCAGTACTTC. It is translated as CARSGAPVSYEQYF. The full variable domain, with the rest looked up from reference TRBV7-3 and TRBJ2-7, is GAGVSQTPSNKVTEKGKYVELRCDPISGHTALYWYRQSLGQGPEFLIYFQGTGAADDSGLPNDRFFAVRPEGSVSTLKIQRTERGDSAVYLCARSGAPVSYEQYFGPGTRLTVT.

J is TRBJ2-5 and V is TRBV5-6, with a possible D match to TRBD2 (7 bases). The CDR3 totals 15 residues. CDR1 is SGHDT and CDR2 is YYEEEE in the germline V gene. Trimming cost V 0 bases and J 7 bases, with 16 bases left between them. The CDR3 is CASSLEGRGPGTQYF. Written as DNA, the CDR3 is TGTGCCAGCAGCTTGGAGGGGCGGGGGCCCGGGACCCAGTACTTC.

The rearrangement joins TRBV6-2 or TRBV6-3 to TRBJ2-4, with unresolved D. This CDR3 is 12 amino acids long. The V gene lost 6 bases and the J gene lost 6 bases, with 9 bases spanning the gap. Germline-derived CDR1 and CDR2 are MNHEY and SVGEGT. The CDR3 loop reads CASSLALNIQYF. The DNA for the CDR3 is TGTGCCAGCAGCTTAGCCCTAAACATTCAGTACTTC.

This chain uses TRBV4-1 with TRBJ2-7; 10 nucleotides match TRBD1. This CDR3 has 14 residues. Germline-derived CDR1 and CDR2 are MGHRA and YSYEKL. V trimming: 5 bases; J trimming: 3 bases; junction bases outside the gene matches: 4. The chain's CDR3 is CASSYRTGGYEQYF. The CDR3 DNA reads TGCGCCAGCAGCTACCGGACAGGGGGCTACGAGCAGTACTTC.

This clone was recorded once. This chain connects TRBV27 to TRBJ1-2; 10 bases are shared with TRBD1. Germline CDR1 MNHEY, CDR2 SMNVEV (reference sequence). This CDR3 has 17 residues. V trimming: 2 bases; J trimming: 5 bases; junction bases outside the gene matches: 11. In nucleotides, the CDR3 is TGTGCCAGCAGTTTAAACGCCAGACAGGGGGCATGGTATGGCTACACCTTC. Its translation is CASSLNARQGAWYGYTF.

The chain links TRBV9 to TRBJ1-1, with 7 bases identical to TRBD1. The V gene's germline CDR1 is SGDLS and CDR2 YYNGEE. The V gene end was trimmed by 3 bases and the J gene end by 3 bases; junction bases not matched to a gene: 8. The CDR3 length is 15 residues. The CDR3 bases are TGTGCCAGCAGCGCCCGAACAGGGGTAGACACTGAAGCTTTCTTT. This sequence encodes CASSARTGVDTEAFF.

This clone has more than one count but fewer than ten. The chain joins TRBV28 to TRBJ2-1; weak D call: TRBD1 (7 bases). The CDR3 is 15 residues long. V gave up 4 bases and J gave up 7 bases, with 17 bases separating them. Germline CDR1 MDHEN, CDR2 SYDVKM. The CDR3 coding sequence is TGTGCCAGCAGTTCGAGAAAGGGGGCGGGGAATGAGCAGTTCTTC. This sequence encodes CASSSRKGAGNEQFF. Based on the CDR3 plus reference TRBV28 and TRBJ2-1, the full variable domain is DVKVTQSSRYLVKRTGEKVFLECVQDMDHENMFWYRQDPGLGLRLIYFSYDVKMKEKGDIPEGYSVSREKKERFSLILESASTNQTSMYLCASSSRKGAGNEQFFGPGTRLTVL.

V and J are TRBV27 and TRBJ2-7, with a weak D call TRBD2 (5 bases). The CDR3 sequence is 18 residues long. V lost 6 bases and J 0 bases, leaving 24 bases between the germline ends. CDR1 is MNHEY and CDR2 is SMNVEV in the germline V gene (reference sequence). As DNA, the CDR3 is TGTGCCAGCAGCTTTCAACGAGGACGAGCGGACGGCTCCTACGAGCAGTACTTC. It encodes CASSFQRGRADGSYEQYF.

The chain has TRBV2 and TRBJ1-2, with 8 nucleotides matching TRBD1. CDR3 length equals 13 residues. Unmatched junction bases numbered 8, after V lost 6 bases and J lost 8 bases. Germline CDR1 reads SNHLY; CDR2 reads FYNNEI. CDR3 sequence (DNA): TGTGCCAGCAGCCTCGGACAGGGAGTAGGCTACACCTTC. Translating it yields CASSLGQGVGYTF.

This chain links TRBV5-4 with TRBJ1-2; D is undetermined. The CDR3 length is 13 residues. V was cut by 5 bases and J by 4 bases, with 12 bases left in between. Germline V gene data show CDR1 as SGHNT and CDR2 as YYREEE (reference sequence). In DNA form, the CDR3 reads TGTGCCAGCAGTACTGACACCGGCTATGGCTACACCTTC. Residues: CASSTDTGYGYTF.

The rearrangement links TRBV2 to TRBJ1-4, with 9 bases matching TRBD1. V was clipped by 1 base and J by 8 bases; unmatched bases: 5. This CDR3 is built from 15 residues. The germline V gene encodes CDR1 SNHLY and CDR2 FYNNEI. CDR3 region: CASSEEGDRVEKLFF. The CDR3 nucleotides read TGTGCCAGCAGTGAAGAGGGGGACAGGGTCGAAAAACTGTTTTTT.